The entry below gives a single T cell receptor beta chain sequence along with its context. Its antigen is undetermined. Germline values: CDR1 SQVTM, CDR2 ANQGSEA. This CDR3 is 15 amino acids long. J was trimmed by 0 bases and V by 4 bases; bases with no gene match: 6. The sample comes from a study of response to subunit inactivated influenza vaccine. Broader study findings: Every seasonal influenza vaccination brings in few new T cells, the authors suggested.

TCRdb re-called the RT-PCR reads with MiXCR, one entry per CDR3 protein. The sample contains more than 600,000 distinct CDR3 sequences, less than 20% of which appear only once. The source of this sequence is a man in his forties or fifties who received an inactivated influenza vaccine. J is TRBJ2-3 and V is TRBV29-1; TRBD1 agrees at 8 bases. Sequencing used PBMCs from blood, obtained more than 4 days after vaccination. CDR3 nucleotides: TGCAGCGTTGCCCGGGGACAGGCTAGCACAGATACGCAGTATTTT. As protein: CSVARGQASTDTQYF.